This T cell receptor beta chain appears in the sequencing data of a study of shared clonotypes between healthy human individuals. Clones were read by immunoSEQ multiplex PCR, and TCRdb kept only the in-frame ones, dropping some. The table lists millions of clones, over 85% of them singletons. Sequenced sample: naive CD4+ T cells sorted from blood. Subset noted: CD45RA+ positively selected. The source is a man aged 18 to 29 in good health.

CDR3 region: CASSSIPSGANVLTF. CDR3 coding DNA: TGTGCCAGCAGCTCCATTCCCTCTGGGGCCAACGTCCTGACTTTC. V is TRBV5-5 and J is TRBJ2-6; the D is unclear. CDR3 length equals 15 residues. With 3 bases removed from V and 0 bases from J, the gap between germline ends came to 7 bases. In germline, CDR1 is SGHKS, CDR2 YYEKEE (reference sequence).